One and the same sample provided the 20 T cell receptor beta chains below, sequenced in a study of control samples from healthy donors and cancer patients. Here immunoSEQ multiplex PCR was the method, and the copy in TCRdb shows in-frame clones only, minus some. Of some 64,000 clones in the sample, 70% to 90% were seen once. Specimen: PBMCs. The receptors originated from a woman between 45 and 65 years old with head and neck cancer.

This sequence joins TRBV7-3 and TRBJ2-1, with 7 bases that match TRBD1. The CDR3 spans 16 residues. Germline-derived CDR1 and CDR2 are SGHTA and FQGTGA. Trimming cost V 4 bases and J 1 base; bases outside gene matches: 7. CDR3 sequence: CASSSSTGLSYNEQFF. As DNA, the CDR3 is TGTGCCAGCAGCTCGTCGACAGGGCTTTCCTACAATGAGCAGTTCTTC. Using reference TRBV7-3 and TRBJ2-1 for the parts outside the CDR3, the full variable domain is GAGVSQTPSNKVTEKGKYVELRCDPISGHTALYWYRQSLGQGPEFLIYFQGTGAADDSGLPNDRFFAVRPEGSVSTLKIQRTERGDSAVYLCASSSSTGLSYNEQFFGPGTRLTVL.

This sequence joins TRBV6-5 and TRBJ2-1; tentatively, D is TRBD1 (6 bases). Germline V gene sequence: CDR1 MNHEY, CDR2 SVGAGI. The germline V and J ends were trimmed by 6 bases and 10 bases, with 19 bases remaining between them. This CDR3 has 14 residues. CDR3 loop: CASSPGQPRREQFF. The CDR3 DNA sequence: TGTGCCAGCAGCCCCGGACAGCCCCGGCGGGAGCAGTTCTTC.

In its sample, this clone was seen a few times. CDR3 amino acids: CASSLAPRDSGANVLTF. CDR3 DNA: TGTGCCAGCAGCTTAGCGCCCAGAGACTCTGGGGCCAACGTCCTGACTTTC. J is TRBJ2-6 and V is TRBV7-9, with D unclear. Germline CDR1 and CDR2: SEHNR and FQNEAQ (reference sequence). V was pared by 0 bases and J by 0 bases, with 9 bases between. There are 17 residues in the CDR3.

The chain combines TRBV15 with TRBJ2-5, with D perhaps matching TRBD1 (6 bases). V was shortened by 3 bases and J by 5 bases, with 13 bases between the two germline ends. CDR3 length: 14 residues. CDR1 and CDR2 (germline): LNHNV, YYDKDF (reference sequence). The CDR3 protein is CATSSTGSPETQYF. In DNA, the CDR3 is TGTGCCACCAGCAGTACAGGGTCCCCGGAGACCCAGTACTTC. The full variable domain, rest sourced from reference TRBV15 and TRBJ2-5, is DAMVIQNPRYQVTQFGKPVTLSCSQTLNHNVMYWYQQKSSQAPKLLFHYYDKDFNNEADTPDNFQSRRPNTSFCFLDIRSPGLGDTAMYLCATSSTGSPETQYFGPGTRLLVL.

The rearrangement joins TRBV28 to TRBJ1-1, with 10 bases identical to TRBD1. J was trimmed by 5 bases and V by 5 bases; bases with no gene match: 14. CDR3 size: 17 residues. The germline CDR1 and CDR2 sequences are MDHEN and SYDVKM. CDR3 loop: CASSLRALTGGFTEAFF. The CDR3 DNA is TGTGCCAGCAGTCTTAGAGCCCTGACAGGGGGCTTTACTGAAGCTTTCTTT.

V gene TRBV6-1 combines with J gene TRBJ2-4, with D maybe TRBD1 (5 bases). Germline loops: CDR1 MNHNS, CDR2 SASEGT. The V end was cut by 3 bases, the J end by 1 base, with 16 bases between. The CDR3 consists of 17 residues. The CDR3 loop reads CASSEEGVGRAKNIQYF. The CDR3 region has the DNA TGTGCCAGCAGTGAGGAAGGGGTGGGCAGGGCCAAAAACATTCAGTACTTC.

This clone was seen once. The genes are TRBV11-2 and TRBJ1-1; tentatively, D is TRBD1 (6 bases). CDR3 length equals 15 residues. The germline gives CDR1 SGHAT, CDR2 FQNNGV. Between the trimmed V and J ends, which lost 8 bases and 2 bases, there was a span of 18 bases. The CDR3 DNA follows: TGTGCCAGCTCCGGGGGCGCAGGCCTTAACACTGAAGCTTTCTTT. It is translated as CASSGGAGLNTEAFF.

The CDR3 here is CASSPVGGGYEQYF. The CDR3 DNA follows: TGTGCCAGCAGCCCCGTTGGGGGGGGCTACGAGCAGTACTTC. The chain is built from TRBV9 and TRBJ2-7, with 7 bases lining up with TRBD2. CDR1 is SGDLS, CDR2 YYNGEE, per germline. This CDR3 is 14 amino acids long. V shed 4 bases, J shed 3 bases, and the junction held 7 bases outside the gene matches. The full variable domain, completed using reference TRBV9 and TRBJ2-7, is DSGVTQTPKHLITATGQRVTLRCSPRSGDLSVYWYQQSLDQGLQFLIQYYNGEERAKGNILERFSAQQFPDLHSELNLSSLELGDSALYFCASSPVGGGYEQYFGPGTRLTVT.

This clone was seen just once. The chain joins TRBV9 to TRBJ1-6, with D possibly being TRBD1 (5 bases). The CDR3 is 16 residues long. Germline CDR1 and CDR2: SGDLS and YYNGEE. Trimming took 0 bases from V and 6 from J, leaving 13 bases between them. CDR3 DNA: TGTGCCAGCAGCGTAGGCCGAGGGGCCGGTAATTCACCCCTCCACTTT. It specifies CASSVGRGAGNSPLHF.

This sequence joins TRBV18 and TRBJ2-3; D is undetermined. The V and J ends lost 1 base and 6 bases respectively, with 8 bases between them. Germline V gene lookup returns CDR1 KGHSH and CDR2 LQKENI. The CDR3 is made up of 13 amino acids. The CDR3 region has the DNA TGTGCCAGCTCACCACTTTTGGAGGATACGCAGTATTTT. This codes for CASSPLLEDTQYF.

This chain uses TRBV4-1 with TRBJ1-5; unclear D gene. With 1 base removed from V and 0 bases from J, the gap between germline ends came to 7 bases. The germline V gene encodes CDR1 MGHRA and CDR2 YSYEKL. This CDR3 region has 15 residues. The CDR3: CASSQGVNSNQPQHF. CDR3 DNA sequence: TGCGCCAGCAGCCAAGGGGTTAATAGCAATCAGCCCCAGCATTTT.

The chain is built from TRBV3-1 (or the pseudogene TRBV3-2) and TRBJ2-2, with 8 bases aligning to TRBD1. Germline V gives CDR1 LGHDT, CDR2 YNNKEL (reference sequence). The CDR3 is 16 amino acids. With 1 base clipped from V and 2 bases from J, the junction kept 3 bases outside the gene matches. CDR3 loop: CASSQGTGSNTGELFF. The CDR3 DNA is TGTGCCAGCAGCCAAGGGACAGGGTCCAACACCGGGGAGCTGTTTTTT.

The chain uses TRBV9 and TRBJ2-2, with D maybe TRBD2 (5 bases). This CDR3 spans 15 amino acids. V was shortened by 4 bases and J by 3 bases, with 13 bases between the two germline ends. The germline gives CDR1 SGDLS, CDR2 YYNGEE. CDR3: CASSLPGSYTGELFF. The CDR3 region has the DNA TGTGCCAGCAGCCTCCCGGGATCTTACACCGGGGAGCTGTTTTTT.

The chain employs TRBV7-2 and TRBJ1-3, with 8 bases matching TRBD1. Germline-derived CDR1 and CDR2 are SGHTA and FQGNSA. V shed 2 bases and J 5 bases; nucleotides not matched to a gene: 5. The CDR3 is made up of 15 amino acids. CDR3 in amino acids: CASSLTGRGRNTIYF. The CDR3, as DNA: TGTGCCAGCAGCTTAACCGGCAGGGGGCGAAACACCATATATTTT.

This rearrangement joins TRBV5-4 to TRBJ1-4, with D tentatively TRBD1 (6 bases). Trimming took off 4 bases at V and 5 bases at J, with 12 bases between the two ends. Germline V CDR1 and CDR2: SGHNT, YYREEE (reference sequence). The CDR3 length is 14 residues. In DNA form, the CDR3 reads TGTGCCAGCAGCATGGACAGCGTGAATGAAAAACTGTTTTTT. Protein product: CASSMDSVNEKLFF.

The J gene is TRBJ2-7, the V gene TRBV20-1; 7 nucleotides match TRBD1. The CDR3 consists of 11 residues. J gave up 6 bases and V 6 bases, and 5 bases lay outside the gene matches. The germline V gene has CDR1 DFQATT and CDR2 SNEGSKA (reference sequence). The DNA for the CDR3 is TGCAGTGCAAAGACAGGGACCGAGCAGTACTTC. Protein: CSAKTGTEQYF.

The chain has TRBV29-1 and TRBJ1-2, with 7 bases matching TRBD1. This CDR3 has 14 residues. V shed 7 bases, J shed 0 bases, and the junction held 8 bases outside the gene matches. The germline V gene encodes CDR1 SQVTM and CDR2 ANQGSEA. As DNA, the CDR3 is TGCAGCGGGACAACGGGACAGACTAACTATGGCTACACCTTC. It encodes CSGTTGQTNYGYTF.

The DNA of the CDR3 is TGTGCCAGCAGCTTAGATCTCGGGGGGCCGGGTGAGCAGTTCTTC. The encoded protein is CASSLDLGGPGEQFF. The chain carries TRBV11-3 and TRBJ2-1; D is possibly TRBD2 (7 bases). Trimming removed 0 bases at V and 9 bases at J, with 15 bases between. The germline CDR1 and CDR2 sequences are SGHNT and YENEEA. This CDR3 has 15 amino acids.

This chain links TRBV27 with TRBJ2-2, with TRBD1 matching over 7 bases. CDR1 is MNHEY and CDR2 is SMNVEV in the germline V gene (reference sequence). The CDR3 totals 13 residues. After removal of 5 bases from V and 6 bases from J, the junction contained 3 bases not matched to a gene. The CDR3 reads CASSITGAGELFF. CDR3 nucleotides: TGTGCCAGCAGTATCACAGGGGCCGGGGAGCTGTTTTTT.

The CDR3 region has the DNA TGTGCCAGCAGTTACTGGGGTCGGGAGACTGAAGCTTTCTTT. This translates into CASSYWGRETEAFF. The rearrangement links TRBV6-5 to TRBJ1-1; D remains unclear. The CDR3 runs to 14 residues. Per germline, CDR1 MNHEY and CDR2 SVGAGI. Trimming shortened V by 1 base and J by 5 bases, and 11 bases separated the two germline ends.